This TCR beta chain was observed in a study of regulatory T cells in long-lasting Graves disease. The germline V gene has CDR1 SGHTA and CDR2 FQGNSA. CDR3 length equals 15 residues. V gave up 4 bases and J gave up 4 bases, with 14 bases separating them. Construction of TCR beta libraries relied on iRepertoire HTBI primers and on Arm-PCR targeting CDR3 regions. Authors' methods: Segment identification across samples yielded 62 TRBV and 14 to 15 TRBJ segments. TCRdb reanalysed the multiplex PCR reads using MiXCR and keeps one entry per CDR3 protein. V and J calls and clone size were set by TCRdb, not the authors. The repertoire holds roughly 410,000 distinct CDR3 sequences, with 15% as singletons. Time point reported: newly diagnosed GD, antithyroid drugs for less than 3 months. With RNA extracted from PBMCs as input, the TCR library was made. These data were likewise used in another study, on T cells in Graves' hyperthyroidism and ophthalmopathy. Per that study: Blood samples included most of the expanded thyroid clonotypes exceeding 0.001.

The source of this sequence is a middle-aged woman with Graves disease. Sequenced material: peripheral blood mononuclear cells (PBMCs), taken at new diagnosis, from a patient treated with antithyroid drugs. The genes are TRBV7-2 and TRBJ2-1, with a weak D call TRBD2 (6 bases). CDR3 nucleotide sequence: TGTGCCAGCAGCTCCTTTACGGGGACTTACAATGAGCAGTTCTTC. Its protein product is CASSSFTGTYNEQFF.